This TCR beta chain derives from a study of T cell responses to AZD1222 COVID-19 vaccine. Repertoires were generated with immunoSEQ multiplex PCR, while TCRdb's copy carries only in-frame clones and drops some. The sample shows approximately 300,000 clones, around 93% of them seen only once. As regards this clone: The antigen is unknown.

The study's findings and limits: Nearly half of spike-specific TCRs reportedly target unmutated variant regions.

Trimming cost V 4 bases and J 0 bases, with 12 bases left between them. The CDR3 contains 16 residues. Germline lookup yields CDR1 KGHSH and CDR2 LQKENI. The material was peripheral blood, obtained 28 days after the second AZD1222 dose. This rearrangement joins TRBV18 to TRBJ1-4; unclear D gene. The clonotype originates from an adult who received the AZD1222 COVID-19 vaccine. CDR3 sequence reads: CASSQWAGTTNEKLFF. CDR3 nucleotides: TGTGCCAGCTCACAGTGGGCGGGGACAACTAATGAAAAACTGTTTTTT.